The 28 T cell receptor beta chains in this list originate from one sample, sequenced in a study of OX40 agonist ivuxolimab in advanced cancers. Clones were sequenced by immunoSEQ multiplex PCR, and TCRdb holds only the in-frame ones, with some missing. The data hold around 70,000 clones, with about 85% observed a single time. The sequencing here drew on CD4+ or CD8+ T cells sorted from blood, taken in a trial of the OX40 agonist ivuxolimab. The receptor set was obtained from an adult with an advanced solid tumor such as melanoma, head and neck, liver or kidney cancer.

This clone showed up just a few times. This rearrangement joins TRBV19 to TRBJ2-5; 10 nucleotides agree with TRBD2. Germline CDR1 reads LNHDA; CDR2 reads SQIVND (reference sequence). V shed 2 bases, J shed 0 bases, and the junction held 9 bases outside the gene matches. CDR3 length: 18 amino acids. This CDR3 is CASSISRGLAAYQETQYF. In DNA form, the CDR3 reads TGTGCCAGTAGTATATCCCGTGGACTAGCGGCGTACCAAGAGACCCAGTACTTC.

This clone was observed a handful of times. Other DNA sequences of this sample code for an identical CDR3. CDR3 nucleotide sequence: TGCGCCAGCAGCCAAGGACCGGGACGGAATGAAAAACTGTTTTTT. Protein product: CASSQGPGRNEKLFF. This chain connects TRBV4-1 to TRBJ1-4, with D possibly being TRBD1 (5 bases). Trimming pared 1 base from V and 5 bases from J, leaving 11 bases between. Germline V gives CDR1 MGHRA, CDR2 YSYEKL. This CDR3 comprises 15 residues.

The CDR3 DNA follows: TGCAGCGTTGAGCCAGAAAGACTCGGAGAGACCCAGTACTTC. Residues: CSVEPERLGETQYF. The chain has TRBV29-1 and TRBJ2-5; the D is unclear. CDR3 length: 14 residues. Germline V lookup: CDR1 SQVTM, CDR2 ANQGSEA. V was cut by 3 bases and J by 4 bases, with 15 bases left in between.

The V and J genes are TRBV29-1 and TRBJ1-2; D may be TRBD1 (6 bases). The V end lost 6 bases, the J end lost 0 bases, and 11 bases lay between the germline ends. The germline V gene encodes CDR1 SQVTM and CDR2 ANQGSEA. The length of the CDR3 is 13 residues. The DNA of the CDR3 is TGCAGCGTCAGACAGGATGCTAACTATGGCTACACCTTC. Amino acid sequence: CSVRQDANYGYTF. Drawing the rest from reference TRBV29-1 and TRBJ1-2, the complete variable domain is SAVISQKPSRDICQRGTSLTIQCQVDSQVTMMFWYRQQPGQSLTLIATANQGSEATYESGFVIDKFPISRPNLTFSTLTVSNMSPEDSSIYLCSVRQDANYGYTFGSGTRLTVV.

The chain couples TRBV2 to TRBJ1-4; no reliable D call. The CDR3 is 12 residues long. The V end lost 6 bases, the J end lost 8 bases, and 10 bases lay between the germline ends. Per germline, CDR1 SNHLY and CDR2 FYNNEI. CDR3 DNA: TGTGCCAGCAGCGACCGCATAGAAAAACTGTTTTTT. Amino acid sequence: CASSDRIEKLFF.

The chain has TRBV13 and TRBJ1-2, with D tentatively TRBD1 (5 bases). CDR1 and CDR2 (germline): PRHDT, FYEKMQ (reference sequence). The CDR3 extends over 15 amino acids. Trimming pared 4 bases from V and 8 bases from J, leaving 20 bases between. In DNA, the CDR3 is TGTGCCAGCAGCTATTCCGGGACGGCCGTCAGGGGCTACACCTTC. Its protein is CASSYSGTAVRGYTF.

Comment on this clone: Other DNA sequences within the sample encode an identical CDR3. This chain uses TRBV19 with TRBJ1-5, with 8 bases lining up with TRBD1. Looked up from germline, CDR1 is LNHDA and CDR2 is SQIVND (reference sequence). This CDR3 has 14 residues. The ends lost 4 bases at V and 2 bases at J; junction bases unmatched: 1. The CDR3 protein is CASSTTGGNQPQHF. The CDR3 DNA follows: TGTGCCAGTAGTACGACAGGGGGCAATCAGCCCCAGCATTTT.

Written as DNA, the CDR3 is TGTGCCAGCAGCCTCCCCGGACAAAAAGAGACCCAGTACTTC. This gives the protein CASSLPGQKETQYF. The chain is built from TRBV4-2 and TRBJ2-5; tentatively, D is TRBD1 (5 bases). Looked up from germline, CDR1 is LGHNA and CDR2 is YNFKEQ. V was shortened by 4 bases and J by 3 bases, with 12 bases between the two germline ends. The CDR3 sequence is 14 residues long.

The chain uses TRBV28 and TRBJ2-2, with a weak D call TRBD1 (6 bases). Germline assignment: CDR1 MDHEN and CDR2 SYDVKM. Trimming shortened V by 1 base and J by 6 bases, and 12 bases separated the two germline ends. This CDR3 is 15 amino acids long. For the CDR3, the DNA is TGTGCCAGCAGTTTATCCTACAGGGTCCCCGGGGAGCTGTTTTTT. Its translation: CASSLSYRVPGELFF.

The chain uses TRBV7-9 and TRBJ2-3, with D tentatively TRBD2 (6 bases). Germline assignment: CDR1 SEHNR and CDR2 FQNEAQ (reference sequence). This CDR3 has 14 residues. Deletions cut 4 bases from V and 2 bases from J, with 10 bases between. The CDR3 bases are TGTGCCAGCAGCTCTAGCGCGTTCACAGATACGCAGTATTTT. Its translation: CASSSSAFTDTQYF. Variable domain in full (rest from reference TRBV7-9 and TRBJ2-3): DTGVSQNPRHKITKRGQNVTFRCDPISEHNRLYWYRQTLGQGPEFLTYFQNEAQLEKSRLLSDRFSAERPKGSFSTLEIQRTEQGDSAMYLCASSSSAFTDTQYFGPGTRLTVL.

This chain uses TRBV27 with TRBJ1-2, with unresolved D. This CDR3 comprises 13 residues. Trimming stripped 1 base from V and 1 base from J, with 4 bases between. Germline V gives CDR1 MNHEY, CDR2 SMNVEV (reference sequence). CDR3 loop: CASSLYRNYGYTF. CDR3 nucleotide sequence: TGTGCCAGCAGTTTATACCGTAACTATGGCTACACCTTC.

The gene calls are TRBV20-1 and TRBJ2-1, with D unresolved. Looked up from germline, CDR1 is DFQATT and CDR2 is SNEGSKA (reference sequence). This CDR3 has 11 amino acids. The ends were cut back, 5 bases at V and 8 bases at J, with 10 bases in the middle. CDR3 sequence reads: CSAPRSYEQFF. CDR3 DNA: TGCAGTGCTCCGCGGTCGTATGAGCAGTTCTTC.

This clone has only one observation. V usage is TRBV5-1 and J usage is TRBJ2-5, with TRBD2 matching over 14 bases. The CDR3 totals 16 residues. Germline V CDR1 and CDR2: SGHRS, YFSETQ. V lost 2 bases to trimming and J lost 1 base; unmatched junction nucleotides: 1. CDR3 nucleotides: TGCGCCAGCAGCTTTGGACTAGCGGGGGGCCAAGAGACCCAGTACTTC. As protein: CASSFGLAGGQETQYF.

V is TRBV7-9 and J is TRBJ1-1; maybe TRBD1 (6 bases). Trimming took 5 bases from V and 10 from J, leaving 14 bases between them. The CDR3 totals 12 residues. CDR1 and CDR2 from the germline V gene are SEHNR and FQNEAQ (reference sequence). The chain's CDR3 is CASSPRGGGAFF. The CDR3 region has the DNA TGTGCCAGCAGCCCGCGAGGGGGGGGAGCTTTCTTT.

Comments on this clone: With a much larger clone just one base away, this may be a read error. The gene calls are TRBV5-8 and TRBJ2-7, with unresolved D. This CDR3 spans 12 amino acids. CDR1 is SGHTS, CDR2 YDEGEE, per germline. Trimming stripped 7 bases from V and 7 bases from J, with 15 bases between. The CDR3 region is CASGKAVREQYF. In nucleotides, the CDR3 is TGTGCCAGCGGCAAGGCGGTACGGGAGCAGTACTTC. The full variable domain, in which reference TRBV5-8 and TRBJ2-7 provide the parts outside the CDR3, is EAGVTQSPTHLIKTRGQQATLRCSPISGHTSVYWYQQALGLGLQFLLWYDEGEERNRGNFPPRFSGRQFPNYSSELNVNALELEDSALYLCASGKAVREQYFGPGTRLTVT.

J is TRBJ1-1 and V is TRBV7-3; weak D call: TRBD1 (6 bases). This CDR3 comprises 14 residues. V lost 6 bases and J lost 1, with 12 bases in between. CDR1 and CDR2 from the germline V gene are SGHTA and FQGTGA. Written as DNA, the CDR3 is TGTGCCAGCAGTGCCTCGACAGGGAACACTGAAGCTTTCTTT. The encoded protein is CASSASTGNTEAFF.

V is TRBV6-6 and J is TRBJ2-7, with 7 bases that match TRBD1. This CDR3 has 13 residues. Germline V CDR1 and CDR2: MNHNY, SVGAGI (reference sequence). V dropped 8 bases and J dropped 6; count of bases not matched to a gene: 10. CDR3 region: CASRSTGSSEQYF. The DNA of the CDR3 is TGTGCCAGCCGATCGACAGGGTCGTCCGAGCAGTACTTC.

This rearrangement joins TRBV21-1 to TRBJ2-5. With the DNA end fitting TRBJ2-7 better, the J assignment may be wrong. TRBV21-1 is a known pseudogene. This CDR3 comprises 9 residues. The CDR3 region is CVRPYEQYF. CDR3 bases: TGTGTTCGGCCCTACGAGCAGTACTTC.

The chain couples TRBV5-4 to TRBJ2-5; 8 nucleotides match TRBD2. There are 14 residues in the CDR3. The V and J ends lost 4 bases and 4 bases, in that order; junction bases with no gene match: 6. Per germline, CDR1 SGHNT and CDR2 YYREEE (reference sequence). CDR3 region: CASSPGLAGETQYF. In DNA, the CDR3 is TGTGCCAGCAGCCCTGGACTAGCTGGAGAGACCCAGTACTTC.

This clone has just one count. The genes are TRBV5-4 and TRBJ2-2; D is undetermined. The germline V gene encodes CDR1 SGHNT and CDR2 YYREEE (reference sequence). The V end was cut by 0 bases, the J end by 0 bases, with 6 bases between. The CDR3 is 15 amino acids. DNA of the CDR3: TGTGCCAGCAGCTTGGAGGCGACGAACACCGGGGAGCTGTTTTTT. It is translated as CASSLEATNTGELFF.

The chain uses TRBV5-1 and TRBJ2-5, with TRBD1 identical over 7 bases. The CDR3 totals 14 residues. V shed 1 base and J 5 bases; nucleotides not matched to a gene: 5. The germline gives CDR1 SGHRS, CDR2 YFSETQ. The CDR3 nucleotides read TGCGCCAGCAGCTTGAGGGGGCCGGGGGAGACCCAGTACTTC. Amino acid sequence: CASSLRGPGETQYF. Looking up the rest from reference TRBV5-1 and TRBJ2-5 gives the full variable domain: KAGVTQTPRYLIKTRGQQVTLSCSPISGHRSVSWYQQTPGQGLQFLFEYFSETQRNKGNFPGRFSGRQFSNSRSEMNVSTLELGDSALYLCASSLRGPGETQYFGPGTRLLVL.

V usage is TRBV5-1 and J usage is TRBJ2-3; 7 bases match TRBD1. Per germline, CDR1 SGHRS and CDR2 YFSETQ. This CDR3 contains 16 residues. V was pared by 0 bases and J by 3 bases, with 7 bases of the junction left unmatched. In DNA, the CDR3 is TGCGCCAGCAGCTTGGAGGGGGCGCGTCCGACAGATACGCAGTATTTT. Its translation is CASSLEGARPTDTQYF.

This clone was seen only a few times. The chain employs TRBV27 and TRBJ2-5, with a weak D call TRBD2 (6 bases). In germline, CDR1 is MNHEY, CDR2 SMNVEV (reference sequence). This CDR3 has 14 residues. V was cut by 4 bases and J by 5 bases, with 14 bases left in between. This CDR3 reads CASSSQIGGETQYF. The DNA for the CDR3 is TGTGCCAGCAGTTCCCAGATAGGAGGGGAGACCCAGTACTTC.

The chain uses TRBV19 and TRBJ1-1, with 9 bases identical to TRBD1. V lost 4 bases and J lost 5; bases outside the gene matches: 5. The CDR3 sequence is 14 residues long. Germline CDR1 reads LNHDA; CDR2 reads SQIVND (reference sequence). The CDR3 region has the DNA TGTGCCAGTAGTAAAGAGACAGGGGGGACTGAAGCTTTCTTT. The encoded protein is CASSKETGGTEAFF. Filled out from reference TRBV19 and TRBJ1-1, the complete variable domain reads DGGITQSPKYLFRKEGQNVTLSCEQNLNHDAMYWYRQDPGQGLRLIYYSQIVNDFQKGDIAEGYSVSREKKESFPLTVTSAQKNPTAFYLCASSKETGGTEAFFGQGTRLTVV.

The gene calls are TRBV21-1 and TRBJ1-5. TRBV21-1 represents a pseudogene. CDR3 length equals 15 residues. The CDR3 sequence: CASIIGTSLNQPQHF. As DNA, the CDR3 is TGTGCCAGCATTATCGGGACTTCGCTCAATCAGCCCCAGCATTTT.

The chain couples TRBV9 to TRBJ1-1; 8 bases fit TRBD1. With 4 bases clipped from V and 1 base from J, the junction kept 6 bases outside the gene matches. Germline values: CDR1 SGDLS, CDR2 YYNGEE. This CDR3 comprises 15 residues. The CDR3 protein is CASSPWTGRNTEAFF. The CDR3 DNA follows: TGTGCCAGCAGCCCCTGGACAGGGCGGAACACTGAAGCTTTCTTT.

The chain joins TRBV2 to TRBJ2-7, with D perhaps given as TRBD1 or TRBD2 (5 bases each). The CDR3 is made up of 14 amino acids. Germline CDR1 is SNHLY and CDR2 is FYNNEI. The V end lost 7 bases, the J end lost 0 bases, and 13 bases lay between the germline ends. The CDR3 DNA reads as TGTGCCAGCATTTGGGACCTTTCCTCCTACGAGCAGTACTTC. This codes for CASIWDLSSYEQYF.

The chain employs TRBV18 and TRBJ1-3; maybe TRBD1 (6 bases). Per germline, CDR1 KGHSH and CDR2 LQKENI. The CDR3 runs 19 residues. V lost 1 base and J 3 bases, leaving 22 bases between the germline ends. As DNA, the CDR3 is TGTGCCAGCTCACCACTAGCGACAAGACGCGGGGGCAGTGGAAACACCATATATTTT. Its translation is CASSPLATRRGGSGNTIYF.